The next 25 T cell receptor beta chains were all read from a single sample in a study of blood T cell repertoires in COVID-19. The table came from immunoSEQ multiplex PCR; TCRdb's copy has only in-frame clones and leaves some out. The repertoire holds some 200,000 clones, with about 87% as singletons. The sample taken for sequencing was peripheral blood. These receptors were taken from a man aged 40-50 years with active or convalescent COVID-19.

The chain uses TRBV28 and TRBJ1-1, with TRBD1 identical over 8 bases. V was clipped by 2 bases and J by 5 bases; unmatched bases: 10. This CDR3 has 16 amino acids. Germline V gene lookup returns CDR1 MDHEN and CDR2 SYDVKM. The CDR3 reads CASSLEGQGAGTEAFF. The CDR3 bases are TGTGCCAGCAGTTTAGAGGGGCAGGGGGCCGGGACTGAAGCTTTCTTT.

The V and J genes are TRBV6-5 and TRBJ2-7, with a tentative D call TRBD2 (6 bases). Trimming shortened V by 5 bases and J by 5 bases, and 10 bases separated the two germline ends. This CDR3 has 12 amino acids. The germline CDR1 and CDR2 sequences are MNHEY and SVGAGI. CDR3 DNA: TGTGCCAGCAGTAAGGAGGGGAACGAGCAGTACTTC. This codes for CASSKEGNEQYF.

The V and J genes are TRBV7-2 and TRBJ2-3, with 8 bases aligning to TRBD2. With 4 bases clipped from V and 4 bases from J, the junction kept 7 bases outside the gene matches. The CDR3 loop spans 15 amino acids. Germline V gene sequence: CDR1 SGHTA, CDR2 FQGNSA. CDR3 protein: CASSSTGLAADTQYF. CDR3 DNA: TGTGCCAGCAGCTCTACCGGACTAGCAGCAGATACGCAGTATTTT.

This clone was seen a single time. The chain carries TRBV5-1 and TRBJ1-1; 7 nucleotides align to TRBD1. J was trimmed by 6 bases and V by 1 base; bases with no gene match: 9. The CDR3 is 15 residues long. Per the germline V gene, CDR1 is SGHRS and CDR2 is YFSETQ. The CDR3 bases are TGCGCCAGCAGCTTGTCTCGACAGGGCGGCGCTGAAGCTTTCTTT. This translates into CASSLSRQGGAEAFF.

V usage is TRBV2 and J usage is TRBJ2-3, with a possible D match to TRBD1 (5 bases). The V end was cut by 9 bases, the J end by 0 bases, with 13 bases between. CDR1 SNHLY and CDR2 FYNNEI come from the germline V gene. This CDR3 has 14 amino acids. In nucleotides, the CDR3 is TGTGCCAGTACCCTAGGGGCTAGCACAGATACGCAGTATTTT. Translated: CASTLGASTDTQYF.

V and J are TRBV27 and TRBJ2-1, with 10 nucleotides matching TRBD2. This CDR3 has 16 residues. Trimming cost V 8 bases and J 7 bases; bases outside gene matches: 14. The germline CDR1 and CDR2 sequences are MNHEY and SMNVEV (reference sequence). CDR3 coding DNA: TGTGCCAGCTGGGACGGCCTTAGCGGGGGGTGGAATGAGCAGTTCTTC. As protein: CASWDGLSGGWNEQFF.

The chain links TRBV4-1 to TRBJ1-5; D is undetermined. This CDR3 region has 15 residues. The V end lost 1 base, the J end lost 0 bases, and 7 bases lay between the germline ends. CDR1 and CDR2 (germline): MGHRA, YSYEKL. The CDR3 loop is CASSQGQNSNQPQHF. CDR3 DNA sequence: TGCGCCAGCAGCCAAGGGCAGAATAGCAATCAGCCCCAGCATTTT.

CDR3 amino acids: CATSDSRGRGTDTQYF. The CDR3 region has the DNA TGTGCCACCAGTGATTCCCGGGGGAGAGGCACAGATACGCAGTATTTT. The chain has TRBV24-1 and TRBJ2-3; maybe TRBD2 (6 bases). The V end was cut by 2 bases, the J end by 1 base, with 12 bases between. Germline CDR1 is KGHDR and CDR2 is SFDVKD. The CDR3 contains 16 residues.

This clone has just a few counts. V and J are TRBV29-1 and TRBJ1-1; D not certain. V shed 6 bases and J shed 0 bases, with 11 bases lying between them. CDR3 length: 13 amino acids. The germline V gene has CDR1 SQVTM and CDR2 ANQGSEA. CDR3 nucleotides: TGCAGCGTGGATCAGGCCGTGAACACTGAAGCTTTCTTT. As protein: CSVDQAVNTEAFF.

This rearrangement joins TRBV1 to TRBJ2-7; the DNA was not compared with TRBD2, the D call given in the table. TRBV1 is marked as a pseudogene. The CDR3 loop spans 17 amino acids. The CDR3 DNA sequence: TGCACCAGCAGCCAAGATTTGCGGCTAGGTCCTGAATACGAGCAGTACTTC. Translating gives CTSSQDLRLGPEYEQYF.

The V call is TRBV3-1 (or the pseudogene TRBV3-2), the J call TRBJ2-5, with D perhaps TRBD1 (5 bases). The CDR3 extends over 13 amino acids. The V end lost 4 bases, the J end lost 5 bases, and 11 bases lay between the germline ends. Per the germline V gene, CDR1 is LGHDT and CDR2 is YNNKEL (reference sequence). In DNA form, the CDR3 reads TGTGCCAGCAGCCGATGGGGCGCGGAGACCCAGTACTTC. Its protein is CASSRWGAETQYF.

The CDR3 nucleotides are TGTGCCAGTACCCCCCTGGCGGGGGGGGGAGAGACCCAGTACTTC. It yields the protein CASTPLAGGGETQYF. The rearrangement uses TRBV19 and TRBJ2-5, with 9 nucleotides matching TRBD2. The V gene's germline CDR1 is LNHDA and CDR2 SQIVND (reference sequence). V was clipped by 7 bases and J by 4 bases; unmatched bases: 10. CDR3 size: 15 residues. The whole variable domain, filled in from reference TRBV19 and TRBJ2-5, reads DGGITQSPKYLFRKEGQNVTLSCEQNLNHDAMYWYRQDPGQGLRLIYYSQIVNDFQKGDIAEGYSVSREKKESFPLTVTSAQKNPTAFYLCASTPLAGGGETQYFGPGTRLLVL.

CDR3 loop: CASSMGARAVGSPLHF. CDR3 coding DNA: TGTGCCAGTAGTATGGGGGCCAGGGCCGTAGGTTCACCCCTCCACTTT. The V and J genes are TRBV19 and TRBJ1-6, with D perhaps matching TRBD1 (6 bases). The CDR3 loop spans 16 amino acids. The germline V and J ends were trimmed by 3 bases and 9 bases, with 18 bases remaining between them. CDR1 is LNHDA, CDR2 SQIVND, per germline (reference sequence). Full variable domain (rest looked up from reference TRBV19 and TRBJ1-6): DGGITQSPKYLFRKEGQNVTLSCEQNLNHDAMYWYRQDPGQGLRLIYYSQIVNDFQKGDIAEGYSVSREKKESFPLTVTSAQKNPTAFYLCASSMGARAVGSPLHFGNGTRLTVT.

The chain is built from TRBV4-2 and TRBJ2-1; perhaps TRBD1 as D (6 bases). The V gene's germline CDR1 is LGHNA and CDR2 YNFKEQ. The CDR3 is 20 residues long. Trimming removed 4 bases at V and 5 bases at J, with 30 bases between. The chain's CDR3 is CASSPYRLLPTGESDNEQFF. The CDR3 bases are TGTGCCAGCAGCCCCTATCGACTCCTCCCGACAGGCGAATCGGACAATGAGCAGTTCTTC.

The chain uses TRBV7-9 and TRBJ1-6; TRBD1 matches at 10 bases. Per germline, CDR1 SEHNR and CDR2 FQNEAQ (reference sequence). The V gene end was trimmed by 7 bases and the J gene end by 8 bases; junction bases not matched to a gene: 5. The CDR3 runs to 14 residues. The CDR3 sequence: CASIRTGGDSPLHF. CDR3 nucleotides: TGTGCCAGCATCCGGACAGGGGGAGATTCACCCCTCCACTTT.

V usage is TRBV7-2 and J usage is TRBJ2-7, with D perhaps matching TRBD1 (6 bases). V lost 2 bases to trimming and J lost 4 bases, with 9 bases between them. From germline, CDR1 is SGHTA and CDR2 FQGNSA. The CDR3 spans 13 residues. The CDR3 DNA reads TGTGCCAGCAGCTTATCAGGGGTGTACGAGCAGTACTTC. It translates to CASSLSGVYEQYF.

The chain combines TRBV4-3 with TRBJ2-3, with D perhaps matching TRBD2 (6 bases). V dropped 1 base and J dropped 2 bases, with 16 bases sitting between them. The CDR3 is 17 amino acids. Germline-derived CDR1 and CDR2 are LGHNA and YSLEER. CDR3: CASSQVVISGYTDTQYF. The CDR3 coding sequence is TGCGCCAGCAGCCAAGTGGTTATTAGCGGCTACACAGATACGCAGTATTTT.

The V gene is TRBV10-1, the J gene TRBJ2-3; TRBD1 might be the D (5 bases). Germline V gene lookup returns CDR1 WNHNN and CDR2 SYGVQD (reference sequence). This CDR3 is built from 13 residues. The V end was cut by 3 bases, the J end by 3 bases, with 7 bases between. The CDR3 sequence is CASSDRVTDTQYF. The CDR3 nucleotides are TGCGCCAGCAGTGACAGGGTAACAGATACGCAGTATTTT.

As to this clone: Distinct nucleotide sequences in the sample also encode this CDR3. The genes are TRBV6-1 and TRBJ2-7; D gene unclear. The germline V gene has CDR1 MNHNS and CDR2 SASEGT. The length of the CDR3 is 11 residues. V was shortened by 3 bases and J by 3 bases, with 3 bases between the two germline ends. The CDR3 region is CASSDLYEQYF. The DNA of the CDR3 is TGTGCCAGCAGTGATCTCTACGAGCAGTACTTC.

This chain joins TRBV6-6 and TRBJ2-3; the match to TRBD1 covers 9 bases. The CDR3 consists of 12 residues. The junction had 1 base not matched to a gene; V was cut back by 5 bases and J by 7 bases. Germline V gives CDR1 MNHNY, CDR2 SVGAGI (reference sequence). CDR3 residues: CASSTGGNTQYF. CDR3 in DNA: TGTGCCAGCAGTACAGGGGGCAATACGCAGTATTTT.

The chain combines TRBV6-5 with TRBJ2-1; D not certain. CDR1 and CDR2 from the germline V gene are MNHEY and SVGAGI. The V and J ends lost 6 bases and 0 bases respectively, with 12 bases between them. The CDR3 totals 15 residues. The CDR3: CASSRAVPSYNEQFF. In nucleotides, the CDR3 is TGTGCCAGCAGCCGAGCTGTACCCTCCTACAATGAGCAGTTCTTC.

The chain recombines TRBV6-6 with TRBJ1-6; 8 nucleotides align to TRBD1. The trim removed 6 bases at V and 6 bases at J, leaving 7 bases unmatched. Looked up from germline, CDR1 is MNHNY and CDR2 is SVGAGI (reference sequence). CDR3 length: 15 residues. CDR3 region: CASSQADRGNSPLHF. The CDR3 DNA sequence: TGTGCCAGCAGCCAGGCCGACAGGGGTAATTCACCCCTCCACTTT.

The chain carries TRBV9 and TRBJ2-3, with unresolved D. Germline V CDR1 and CDR2: SGDLS, YYNGEE. This CDR3 contains 14 residues. With 2 bases removed from V and 0 bases from J, the gap between germline ends came to 7 bases. The CDR3 region is CASSVSSSTDTQYF. For the CDR3, the DNA is TGTGCCAGCAGCGTCAGTTCTAGCACAGATACGCAGTATTTT.

The chain recombines TRBV5-4 with TRBJ1-2; 7 positions match TRBD1. The trim removed 3 bases at V and 1 base at J, leaving 3 bases unmatched. The CDR3 is made up of 14 amino acids. The V gene's germline CDR1 is SGHNT and CDR2 YYREEE (reference sequence). The CDR3 DNA follows: TGTGCCAGCAGCTCCGGGACAGATAACTATGGCTACACCTTC. This encodes CASSSGTDNYGYTF.

The V call is TRBV19, the J call TRBJ2-5, with TRBD2 as a possible D gene (5 bases). Germline CDR1 reads LNHDA; CDR2 reads SQIVND (reference sequence). V shed 8 bases and J shed 3 bases, with 19 bases lying between them. This CDR3 region has 15 residues. The chain's CDR3 is CASGRTWAGKETQYF. The CDR3 DNA is TGTGCCAGTGGACGAACTTGGGCGGGCAAAGAGACCCAGTACTTC.